In this sample, the clone carrying this TCR beta chain turned up many times. The target antigen is unknown. The CDR3 totals 14 residues. Germline V CDR1 and CDR2: SGHKS, YYEKEE (reference sequence). The V gene end was trimmed by 4 bases and the J gene end by 5 bases; junction bases not matched to a gene: 7. This specimen belongs to a study of T cells after yellow fever vaccination. At the level of the study: Where fractions had low cell numbers, libraries were prepared from them with the SMART-Seq v4 Ultra Low Input RNA kit.

MiXCR was run by TCRdb on the 5' RACE reads, yielding one entry per CDR3 protein. This sample has fewer than 400,000 distinct CDR3 sequences, with 6.2% found just once. Study results and limitations: Reappearance after the booster was observed for most primary-vaccination clones (roughly 97% CD4, less than 90% CD8). A small share of clonotypes appeared in both CD4 and CD8 compartments.

The material was PBMCs, obtained 5 days after the yellow fever booster vaccination. The chain carries TRBV5-5 and TRBJ2-5; TRBD1 matches at 8 bases. This sequence originates from a young man who received the YFV17D yellow fever vaccine. The CDR3 nucleotides are TGTGCCAGCAGCACACGACAGGGGTTGGAGACCCAGTACTTC. This gives the protein CASSTRQGLETQYF.